This TCR beta chain was identified in a study of shared clonotypes between healthy human individuals. Authors' processing steps: Junction-only immunoSEQ data arrived without quality scores, meaning filtering differed. Here immunoSEQ multiplex PCR was the method, and the copy in TCRdb shows in-frame clones only, minus some. Clone size and the V and J calls come from that table; the DNA yielded D and trimming. The sample includes 2 million to 3 million clones, more than 85% seen only once; the top ten take around 0.37%. This clone has only one observation. CDR1 MNHEY and CDR2 SMNVEV come from the germline V gene (reference sequence). The CDR3 contains 14 residues. Between the trimmed V and J ends, which lost 7 bases and 1 base, there was a span of 12 bases.

The sequence derives from a young man in good health. Some clones in this sample may be carry-over from other donors' samples. The genes are TRBV27 and TRBJ2-3; D call uncertain. The sequenced sample was naive CD4+ T cells from PBMCs. Regarding subset: CD45RA+ positively selected. The CDR3 nucleotides are TGTGCCAGCACCGTGGGTCGTGGCACAGATACGCAGTATTTT. This gives the protein CASTVGRGTDTQYF.